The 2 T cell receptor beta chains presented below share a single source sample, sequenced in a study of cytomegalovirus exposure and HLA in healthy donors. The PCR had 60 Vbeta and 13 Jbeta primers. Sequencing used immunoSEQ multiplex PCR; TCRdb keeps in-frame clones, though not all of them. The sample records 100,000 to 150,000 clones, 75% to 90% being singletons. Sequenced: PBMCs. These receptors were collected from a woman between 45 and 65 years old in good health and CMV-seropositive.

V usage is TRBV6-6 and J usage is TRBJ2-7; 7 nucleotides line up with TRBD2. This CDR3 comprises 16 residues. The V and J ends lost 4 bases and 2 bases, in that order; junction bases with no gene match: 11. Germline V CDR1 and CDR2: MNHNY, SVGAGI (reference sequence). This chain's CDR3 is CASSSRSSGVTYEQYF. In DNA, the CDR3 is TGTGCCAGCAGTTCCCGATCTAGCGGCGTCACCTACGAGCAGTACTTC.

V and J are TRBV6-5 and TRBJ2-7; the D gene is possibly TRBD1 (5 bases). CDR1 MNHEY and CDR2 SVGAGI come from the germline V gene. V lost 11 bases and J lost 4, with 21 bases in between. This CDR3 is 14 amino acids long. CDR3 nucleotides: TGTGCCGTTGGGGCAGGGTTTTTTAGTTACGAGCAGTACTTC. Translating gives CAVGAGFFSYEQYF.